The 32 T cell receptor beta chains below all came from one sample that was sequenced in a study of T-cell reconstitution after alpha-beta-depleted transplantation in children. Preparation of the TCRbeta library involved a method that used unique molecular identifiers. TCRdb itself ran the PCR reads through MiXCR, one entry per CDR3 protein. The sample has under 450,000 distinct CDR3 sequences, 13% seen once. Sequencing was performed on PBMCs, taken from the stem cell graft. Source of these receptors: a human donor who donated a stem cell graft to a child with Fanconi anemia.

This clonotype was counted at least ten times. The chain joins TRBV11-2 to TRBJ2-1; perhaps TRBD2 as D (6 bases). CDR3 length: 18 amino acids. V gave up 2 bases and J gave up 10 bases, with 27 bases separating them. Germline V gene data show CDR1 as SGHAT and CDR2 as FQNNGV. In DNA, the CDR3 is TGTGCCAGCAGCTTATTGGTACCCGGGGTTATCTTAGGAGGGGAGCAGTTCTTC. This gives the protein CASSLLVPGVILGGEQFF.

This clonotype turned up a few times. This chain connects TRBV14 to TRBJ1-2; a weak D match, TRBD1 (5 bases). Trimming took off 10 bases at V and 5 bases at J, with 17 bases between the two ends. Looked up from germline, CDR1 is SGHDN and CDR2 is FVKESK. This CDR3 spans 13 amino acids. In DNA, the CDR3 is TGTGCCATCACCGCGGCAGGGAGGTATGGCTACACCTTC. Its translation is CAITAAGRYGYTF.

This clonotype was recorded at least ten times. One junction end does not reproduce the germline sequence, and a read error may be involved. J is TRBJ2-3 and V is TRBV7-9; TRBD2 matches 10 bases. Germline values: CDR1 SEHNR, CDR2 FQNEAQ (reference sequence). This CDR3 has 15 residues. CDR3 amino acids: CASSLAGARGNTQYF. The CDR3 coding sequence is TGTGCCAGCAGCCTAGCGGGGGCTCGGGGGAATACGCAGTATTTT.

This clonotype was recorded a few times. J is TRBJ2-1 and V is TRBV20-1; 7 bases line up with TRBD2. The CDR3 sequence is 14 residues long. With V trimmed by 0 bases and J by 9 bases, 8 bases remained unmatched. CDR1 is DFQATT, CDR2 SNEGSKA, per germline (reference sequence). Here the CDR3 reads CSARDTTSAFEQFF. CDR3 coding DNA: TGCAGTGCTAGAGATACAACTAGCGCCTTTGAGCAGTTCTTC.

In this sample, this clonotype turned up a few times. V is TRBV6-5 and J is TRBJ2-5; D ambiguous. Deletions cut 6 bases from V and 0 bases from J, with 2 bases between. The length of the CDR3 is 11 residues. Germline lookup yields CDR1 MNHEY and CDR2 SVGAGI. The CDR3 DNA follows: TGTGCCAGCAGGTACCAAGAGACCCAGTACTTC. Translated: CASRYQETQYF.

V is TRBV28 and J is TRBJ2-7; maybe TRBD1 (5 bases). The length of the CDR3 is 14 residues. Trimming pared 2 bases from V and 2 bases from J, leaving 10 bases between. Germline-derived CDR1 and CDR2 are MDHEN and SYDVKM. The CDR3 DNA follows: TGTGCCAGCAGTTTAGGCCGCAGGGCCTACGAGCAGTACGTC. As protein: CASSLGRRAYEQYV.

This clonotype was seen repeatedly, ten times or more. V and J are TRBV5-1 and TRBJ1-1; D is possibly TRBD1 (5 bases). The V gene lost 4 bases and the J gene lost 5 bases, with 12 bases spanning the gap. Germline V lookup: CDR1 SGHRS, CDR2 YFSETQ. The CDR3 spans 13 residues. CDR3 protein: CASSNQGGTEAFF. CDR3 DNA sequence: TGCGCCAGCAGCAATCAGGGAGGTACTGAAGCTTTCTTT.

This clonotype came up many times. J is TRBJ1-1 and V is TRBV6-1, with a possible D match to TRBD1 (5 bases). CDR1 and CDR2 (germline): MNHNS, SASEGT. The CDR3 spans 14 residues. Trimming pared 4 bases from V and 1 base from J, leaving 10 bases between. The CDR3 spells CASSVGPTNTEAFF. The CDR3 DNA sequence: TGTGCCAGCAGTGTGGGACCGACGAACACTGAAGCTTTCTTT.

This clonotype was seen a handful of times. The chain employs TRBV20-1 and TRBJ2-1; 8 nucleotides align to TRBD2. CDR1 is DFQATT and CDR2 is SNEGSKA in the germline V gene (reference sequence). With 3 bases clipped from V and 3 bases from J, the junction kept 10 bases outside the gene matches. The CDR3 has 16 amino acids. CDR3 nucleotide sequence: TGCAGTGCTAGCTCCTTCGGCGGGGGGAACTACAATGAGCAGTTCTTC. It codes for CSASSFGGGNYNEQFF.

This clonotype was seen repeatedly, ten times or more. The chain links TRBV5-1 to TRBJ2-1, with 7 bases lining up with TRBD2. The CDR3 sequence is 14 residues long. Germline-derived CDR1 and CDR2 are SGHRS and YFSETQ. Losses at the gene ends were 7 bases for V and 8 bases for J; bases not matched to a gene: 12. The CDR3 DNA sequence: TGCGCCAGCTTGGACCCTAGCGGAGGGTATGAGCAGTTCTTC. Its protein is CASLDPSGGYEQFF.

This clonotype was detected a few times. This sequence joins TRBV5-1 and TRBJ2-1; D is uncertain. Germline CDR1 SGHRS, CDR2 YFSETQ. V gave up 0 bases and J gave up 12 bases, with 16 bases separating them. The length of the CDR3 is 14 residues. In DNA form, the CDR3 reads TGCGCCAGCAGCTTGGTGGCACCAGGACGCGTGCAGTTCTTC. This translates into CASSLVAPGRVQFF.

Points on this clonotype: A clone one base away is much larger, so this may be a read error. Here the CDR3 omits its conserved ending phenylalanine or tryptophan, so a read error is the likely source. The chain joins TRBV6-1 to TRBJ1-2; TRBD1 might be the D (5 bases). The germline V gene has CDR1 MNHNS and CDR2 SASEGT. Trimming pared 6 bases from V and 4 bases from J, leaving 21 bases between. This CDR3 region has 16 residues. CDR3 DNA sequence: TGTGCCAGCAGGGTTCACCCGGGACCTTTTTCCTATGGCTACACCTCC. Protein: CASRVHPGPFSYGYTS.

This clonotype was seen a few times. CDR3 nucleotide sequence: TGTGCCACCAGCGAAGGGCGTGAAGAGACCCAGTACTTC. Protein: CATSEGREETQYF. V is TRBV15 and J is TRBJ2-5; D call uncertain. This CDR3 spans 13 amino acids. Trimming pared 5 bases from V and 3 bases from J, leaving 10 bases between. Germline CDR1 reads LNHNV; CDR2 reads YYDKDF (reference sequence).

This clonotype occurred a few times. The CDR3 here is CASSLIQGGDTQYF. The CDR3 DNA is TGTGCCAGCAGCTTGATCCAGGGGGGAGATACGCAGTATTTT. The chain couples TRBV5-4 to TRBJ2-3; possibly TRBD1 for D (7 bases). The length of the CDR3 is 14 residues. The ends were cut back, 1 base at V and 5 bases at J, with 11 bases in the middle. Germline V lookup: CDR1 SGHNT, CDR2 YYREEE (reference sequence).

The sample holds many counts of this clonotype. The V and J genes are TRBV5-1 and TRBJ1-2, with a tentative D call TRBD1 (5 bases). The CDR3 loop spans 13 amino acids. Germline V gives CDR1 SGHRS, CDR2 YFSETQ. V lost 3 bases and J 8 bases, leaving 14 bases between the germline ends. CDR3 DNA: TGCGCCAGCAGCTCCACAGGTTTGGAGGGCTACACCTTC. This encodes CASSSTGLEGYTF.

The rearrangement uses TRBV5-1 and TRBJ1-5, with D perhaps TRBD1 (6 bases). Germline assignment: CDR1 SGHRS and CDR2 YFSETQ. The V end lost 3 bases, the J end lost 5 bases, and 9 bases lay between the germline ends. The CDR3 runs 13 residues. The CDR3 DNA follows: TGCGCCAGCAGCTACGGACAGTATCAGCCCCAGCATTTT. This encodes CASSYGQYQPQHF.

This clonotype was detected many times. The V and J genes are TRBV11-1 and TRBJ1-1, with D hard to call. The CDR3 is 13 residues long. Trimming removed 5 bases at V and 0 bases at J, with 7 bases between. The V gene's germline CDR1 is SGHAT and CDR2 FQDESV (reference sequence). DNA of the CDR3: TGTGCCAGCAGCACCCAAATGAACACTGAAGCTTTCTTT. Residues: CASSTQMNTEAFF.

This clonotype was seen a handful of times. V gene TRBV5-6 combines with J gene TRBJ2-4; D is tentatively TRBD1 or TRBD2 (5 bases each). Germline CDR1 SGHDT, CDR2 YYEEEE. The CDR3 length is 15 residues. V lost 3 bases and J lost 3, with 13 bases in between. The CDR3 DNA reads TGTGCCAGCAGCTCCCTTCGAGGGGACAAAAACATTCAGTACTTC. Residues: CASSSLRGDKNIQYF.

In its sample, this clonotype is medium-sized. The chain carries TRBV7-8 and TRBJ1-1; D not certain. V gave up 5 bases and J gave up 7 bases, with 11 bases separating them. Per the germline V gene, CDR1 is SGHVS and CDR2 is FQNEAQ. The CDR3 contains 12 residues. The CDR3 nucleotides read TGTGCCAGCAGCGAAGGACGCTATGAAGCTTTCTTT. Translated: CASSEGRYEAFF.

This chain uses TRBV12-3 or TRBV12-4 with TRBJ2-2, with a possible D match to TRBD1 (6 bases). This CDR3 has 15 amino acids. Trimming removed 3 bases from V and 6 bases from J, with 14 bases in between. CDR3: CASSFRGRGPGELFF. The CDR3 DNA reads TGTGCCAGCAGTTTTAGGGGCAGGGGCCCCGGGGAGCTGTTTTTT.

This clonotype was observed a handful of times. V gene TRBV6-2 or TRBV6-3 combines with J gene TRBJ2-2; D remains ambiguous. The CDR3 runs 14 residues. Trimming removed 2 bases at V and 5 bases at J, with 9 bases between. CDR1 is MNHEY, CDR2 SVGEGT, per germline. The CDR3 nucleotides are TGTGCCAGCAGTTACGAGCGTCTAACCGGGGAGCTGTTTTTT. Its protein is CASSYERLTGELFF.

Note on this clonotype: Possible read error: a much larger clone is one base away. The chain links TRBV20-1 to TRBJ2-7, with D unresolved. Germline V gene lookup returns CDR1 DFQATT and CDR2 SNEGSKA (reference sequence). The CDR3 is 15 residues long. CDR3 sequence reads: CSATSPGEGAYERYF. DNA of the CDR3: TGCAGTGCTACTTCGCCAGGAGAAGGAGCCTACGAGCGGTACTTC.

This sequence joins TRBV6-5 and TRBJ2-1; D is possibly TRBD1 (6 bases). V lost 5 bases, J lost 9 bases, and 8 bases lay in between. CDR1 and CDR2 from the germline V gene are MNHEY and SVGAGI. The CDR3 contains 11 residues. For the CDR3, the DNA is TGTGCCAGCAGTAGGGGGAGTGAGCAGTTCTTC. Translation gives CASSRGSEQFF.

This clonotype was counted at least ten times. V gene TRBV12-3 or TRBV12-4 combines with J gene TRBJ2-7, with TRBD2 identical over 9 bases. Trimming took 6 bases from V and 6 from J; bases not matched to a gene: 12. This CDR3 spans 15 amino acids. CDR3 in DNA: TGTGCCAGCAGCCGCCAGGGCGGGGGGGCCCTCGAGCAGTACTTC. As protein: CASSRQGGGALEQYF.

This chain connects TRBV6-5 to TRBJ1-4, with 7 bases identical to TRBD1. The germline V gene encodes CDR1 MNHEY and CDR2 SVGAGI. The CDR3 totals 16 residues. J lost 8 bases, V lost 4 bases, and 13 bases had no gene match. This CDR3 is CASSLLQGMTLEKLFF. The DNA for the CDR3 is TGTGCCAGCAGTTTACTACAGGGGATGACCCTAGAAAAACTGTTTTTT.

The sample holds many counts of this clonotype. The chain carries TRBV7-9 and TRBJ1-2; D unresolved. The V and J ends lost 1 base and 5 bases respectively, with 11 bases between them. Germline V gives CDR1 SEHNR, CDR2 FQNEAQ (reference sequence). CDR3 length: 14 amino acids. The CDR3 coding sequence is TGTGCCAGCAGCTTAGTTGGGTTAGGATATGGCTACACCTTC. Its translation is CASSLVGLGYGYTF.

The rearrangement uses TRBV12-3 or TRBV12-4 and TRBJ1-2; D is unresolved. Trimming removed 5 bases at V and 6 bases at J, with 22 bases between. CDR3 length equals 16 residues. The CDR3 region is CASSPDSAPFNDGYTF. DNA of the CDR3: TGTGCCAGCAGTCCAGATTCAGCACCCTTCAACGATGGCTACACCTTC.

This clonotype was counted at least ten times. The chain has TRBV5-1 and TRBJ1-1; TRBD1 might be the D (5 bases). Germline V CDR1 and CDR2: SGHRS, YFSETQ. The CDR3 has 15 amino acids. Trimming left V 0 bases short and J 4 bases short, with 13 bases between. The CDR3 DNA follows: TGCGCCAGCAGCTTGGTCCAGCCCGGGGGCACTGAAGCTTTCTTT. Its translation: CASSLVQPGGTEAFF.

This clonotype was found a few times. The V and J genes are TRBV18 and TRBJ2-5; 9 nucleotides match TRBD1. There are 14 residues in the CDR3. V trimming: 2 bases; J trimming: 4 bases; junction bases outside the gene matches: 2. CDR1 and CDR2 from the germline V gene are KGHSH and LQKENI. Here the CDR3 reads CASSPLDRGETQYF. The CDR3 nucleotides read TGTGCCAGCTCACCATTGGACAGGGGAGAGACCCAGTACTTC.

In its sample, this clonotype was seen a few times. V and J are TRBV7-2 and TRBJ2-7, with 9 bases matching TRBD1. Germline V CDR1 and CDR2: SGHTA, FQGNSA. V was clipped by 4 bases and J by 6 bases; unmatched bases: 4. The length of the CDR3 is 13 residues. DNA for the CDR3: TGTGCCAGCAGCTGGGGGACAGGGTTCGAGCAGTACTTC. Translation gives CASSWGTGFEQYF.

The table lists this clonotype with many counts. The rearrangement uses TRBV7-9 and TRBJ1-1; possibly TRBD1 for D (5 bases). Germline-derived CDR1 and CDR2 are SEHNR and FQNEAQ (reference sequence). The ends were cut back, 2 bases at V and 0 bases at J, with 16 bases in the middle. The CDR3 loop spans 17 amino acids. This CDR3 is CASSLSLRTTLNTEAFF. The CDR3 region has the DNA TGTGCCAGCAGCTTAAGTCTCCGGACAACGTTGAACACTGAAGCTTTCTTT. The full variable domain, in which reference TRBV7-9 and TRBJ1-1 provide the parts outside the CDR3, is DTGVSQNPRHKITKRGQNVTFRCDPISEHNRLYWYRQTLGQGPEFLTYFQNEAQLEKSRLLSDRFSAERPKGSFSTLEIQRTEQGDSAMYLCASSLSLRTTLNTEAFFGQGTRLTVV.

This clonotype was seen only a few times. The rearrangement links TRBV4-3 to TRBJ1-1; no definite D call. Germline loops: CDR1 LGHNA, CDR2 YSLEER. The germline V and J ends were trimmed by 0 bases and 1 base, with 9 bases remaining between them. The CDR3 runs 15 residues. CDR3: CASSQDLSRNTEAFF. CDR3 coding DNA: TGCGCCAGCAGCCAAGATTTAAGCAGGAACACTGAAGCTTTCTTT.